This T cell receptor beta chain was documented in a study of shared clonotypes between healthy human individuals. Study-level results: Several donors showed sharing of approximately 5% of naive CD4 clonotypes.

TCRdb keeps only in-frame clones here, not all; method: immunoSEQ multiplex PCR. The table has under 650,000 clones, around 96% seen once. Note on this clone: Its specificity is unknown.

This receptor was taken from a woman in her 30s in good health. Sequencing was done on a sample of naive CD4+ T cells sorted from blood. Subset defined: CD45RA+ positively selected.

CDR3 sequence (DNA): TGTGCCAGCAGCCACAGGGTGGTCCTCTACGAGCAGTACTTC. It yields the protein CASSHRVVLYEQYF. The chain carries TRBV28 and TRBJ2-7; TRBD1 is a possible D gene (6 bases). Germline-derived CDR1 and CDR2 are MDHEN and SYDVKM. This CDR3 spans 14 amino acids. Trimming stripped 6 bases from V and 3 bases from J, with 15 bases between.